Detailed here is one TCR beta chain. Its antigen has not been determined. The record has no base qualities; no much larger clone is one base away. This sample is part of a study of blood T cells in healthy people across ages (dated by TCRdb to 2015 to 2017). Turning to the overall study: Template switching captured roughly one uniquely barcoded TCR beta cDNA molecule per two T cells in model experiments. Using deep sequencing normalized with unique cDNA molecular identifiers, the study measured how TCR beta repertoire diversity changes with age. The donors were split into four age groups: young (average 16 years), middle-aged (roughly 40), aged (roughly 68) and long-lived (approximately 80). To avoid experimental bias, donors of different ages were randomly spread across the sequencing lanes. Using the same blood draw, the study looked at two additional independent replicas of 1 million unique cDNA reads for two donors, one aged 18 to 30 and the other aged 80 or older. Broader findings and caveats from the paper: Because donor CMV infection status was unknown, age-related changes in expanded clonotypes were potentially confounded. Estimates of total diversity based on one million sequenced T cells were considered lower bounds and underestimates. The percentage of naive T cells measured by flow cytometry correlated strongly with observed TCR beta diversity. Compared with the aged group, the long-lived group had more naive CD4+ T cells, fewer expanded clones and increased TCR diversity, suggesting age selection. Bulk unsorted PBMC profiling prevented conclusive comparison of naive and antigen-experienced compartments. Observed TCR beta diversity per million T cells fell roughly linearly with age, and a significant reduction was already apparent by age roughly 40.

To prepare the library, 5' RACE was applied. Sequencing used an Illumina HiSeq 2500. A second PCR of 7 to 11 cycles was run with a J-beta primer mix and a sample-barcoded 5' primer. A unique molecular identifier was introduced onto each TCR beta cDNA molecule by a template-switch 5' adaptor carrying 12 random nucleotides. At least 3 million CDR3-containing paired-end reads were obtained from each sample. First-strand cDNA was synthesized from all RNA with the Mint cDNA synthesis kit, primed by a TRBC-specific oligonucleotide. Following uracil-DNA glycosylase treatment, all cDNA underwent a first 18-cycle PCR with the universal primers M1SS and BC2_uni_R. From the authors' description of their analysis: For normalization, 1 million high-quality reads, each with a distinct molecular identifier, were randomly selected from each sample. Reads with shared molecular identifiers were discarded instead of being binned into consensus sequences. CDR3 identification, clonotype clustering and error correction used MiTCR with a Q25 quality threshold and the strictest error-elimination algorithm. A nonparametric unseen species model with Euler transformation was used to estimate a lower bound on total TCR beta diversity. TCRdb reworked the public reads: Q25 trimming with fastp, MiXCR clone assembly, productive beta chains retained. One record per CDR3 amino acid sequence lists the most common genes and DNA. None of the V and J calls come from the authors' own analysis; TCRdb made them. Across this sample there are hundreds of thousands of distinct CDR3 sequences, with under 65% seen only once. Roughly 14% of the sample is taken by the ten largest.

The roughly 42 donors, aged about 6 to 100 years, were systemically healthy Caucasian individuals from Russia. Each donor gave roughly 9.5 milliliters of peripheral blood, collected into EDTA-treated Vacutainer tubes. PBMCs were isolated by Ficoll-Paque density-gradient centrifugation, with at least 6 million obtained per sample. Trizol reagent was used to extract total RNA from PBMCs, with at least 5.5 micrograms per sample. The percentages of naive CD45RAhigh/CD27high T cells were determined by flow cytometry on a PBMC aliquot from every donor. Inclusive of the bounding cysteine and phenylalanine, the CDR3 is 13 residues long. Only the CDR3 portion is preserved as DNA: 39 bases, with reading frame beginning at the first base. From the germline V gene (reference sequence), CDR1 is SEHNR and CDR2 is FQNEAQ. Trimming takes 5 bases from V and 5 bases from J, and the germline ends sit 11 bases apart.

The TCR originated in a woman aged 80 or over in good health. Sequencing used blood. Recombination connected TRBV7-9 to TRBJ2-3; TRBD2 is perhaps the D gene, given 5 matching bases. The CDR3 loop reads CASSTSGGDTQYF. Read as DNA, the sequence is TGTGCCAGCAGCACGTCCGGAGGAGATACGCAGTATTTT. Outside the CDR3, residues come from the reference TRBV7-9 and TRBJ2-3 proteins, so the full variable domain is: DTGVSQNPRHKITKRGQNVTFRCDPISEHNRLYWYRQTLGQGPEFLTYFQNEAQLEKSRLLSDRFSAERPKGSFSTLEIQRTEQGDSAMYLCASSTSGGDTQYFGPGTRLTVL.